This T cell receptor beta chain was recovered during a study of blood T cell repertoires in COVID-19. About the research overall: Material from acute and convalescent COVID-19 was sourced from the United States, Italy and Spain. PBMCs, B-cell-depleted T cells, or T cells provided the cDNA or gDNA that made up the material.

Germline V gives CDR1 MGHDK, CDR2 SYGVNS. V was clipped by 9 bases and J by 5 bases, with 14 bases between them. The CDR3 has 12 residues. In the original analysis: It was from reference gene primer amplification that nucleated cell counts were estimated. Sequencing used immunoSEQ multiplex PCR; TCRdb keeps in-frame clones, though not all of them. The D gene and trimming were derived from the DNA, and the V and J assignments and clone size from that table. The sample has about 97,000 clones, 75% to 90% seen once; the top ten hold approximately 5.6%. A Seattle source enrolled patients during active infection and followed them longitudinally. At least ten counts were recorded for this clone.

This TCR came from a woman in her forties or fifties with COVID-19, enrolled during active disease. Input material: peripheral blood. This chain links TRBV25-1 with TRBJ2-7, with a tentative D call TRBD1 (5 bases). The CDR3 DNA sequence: TGTGCCAGTTCTTACATAGGGGACGAGCAGTACTTC. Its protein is CASSYIGDEQYF.